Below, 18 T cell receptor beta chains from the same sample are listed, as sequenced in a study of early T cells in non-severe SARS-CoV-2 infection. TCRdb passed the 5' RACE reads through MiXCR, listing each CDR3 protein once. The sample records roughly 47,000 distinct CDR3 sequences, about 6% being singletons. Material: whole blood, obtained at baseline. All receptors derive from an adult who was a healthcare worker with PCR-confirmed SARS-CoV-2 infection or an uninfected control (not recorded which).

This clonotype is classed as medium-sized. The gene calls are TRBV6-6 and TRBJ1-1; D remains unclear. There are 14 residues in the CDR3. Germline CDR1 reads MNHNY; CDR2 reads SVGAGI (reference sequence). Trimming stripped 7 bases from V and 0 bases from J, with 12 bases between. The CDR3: CASTPDGMNTEAFF. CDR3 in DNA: TGTGCCAGCACCCCGGACGGCATGAACACTGAAGCTTTCTTT.

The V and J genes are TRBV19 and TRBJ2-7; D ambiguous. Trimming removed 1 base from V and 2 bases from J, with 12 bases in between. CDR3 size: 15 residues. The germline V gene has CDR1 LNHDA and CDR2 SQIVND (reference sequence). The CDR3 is CASSIGDRNTYEQYF. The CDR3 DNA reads TGTGCCAGTAGTATAGGAGATCGGAACACCTACGAGCAGTACTTC.

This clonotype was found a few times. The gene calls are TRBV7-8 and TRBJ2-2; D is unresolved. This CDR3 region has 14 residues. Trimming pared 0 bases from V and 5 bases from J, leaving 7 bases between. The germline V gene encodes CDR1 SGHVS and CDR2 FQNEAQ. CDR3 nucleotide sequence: TGTGCCAGCAGCTTAGCCCTATATACCGGGGAGCTGTTTTTT. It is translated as CASSLALYTGELFF. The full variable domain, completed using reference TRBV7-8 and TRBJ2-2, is GAGVSQSPRYKVAKRGQDVALRCDPISGHVSLFWYQQALGQGPEFLTYFQNEAQLDKSGLPSDRFFAERPEGSVSTLKIQRTQQEDSAVYLCASSLALYTGELFFGEGSRLTVL.

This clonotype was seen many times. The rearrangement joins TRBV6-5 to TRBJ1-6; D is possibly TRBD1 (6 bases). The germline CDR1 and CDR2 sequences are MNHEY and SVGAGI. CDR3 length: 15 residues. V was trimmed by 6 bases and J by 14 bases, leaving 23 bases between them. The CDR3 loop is CASSSHEGGATALHF. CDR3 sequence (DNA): TGTGCCAGCAGCTCCCACGAGGGGGGCGCGACGGCCCTCCACTTT.

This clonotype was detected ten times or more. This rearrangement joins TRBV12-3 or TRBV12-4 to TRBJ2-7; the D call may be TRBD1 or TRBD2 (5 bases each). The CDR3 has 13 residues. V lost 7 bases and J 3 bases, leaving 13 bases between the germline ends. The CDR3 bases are TGTGCCAGCAAAATGGGGGTTGGCTACGAGCAGTACTTC. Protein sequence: CASKMGVGYEQYF.

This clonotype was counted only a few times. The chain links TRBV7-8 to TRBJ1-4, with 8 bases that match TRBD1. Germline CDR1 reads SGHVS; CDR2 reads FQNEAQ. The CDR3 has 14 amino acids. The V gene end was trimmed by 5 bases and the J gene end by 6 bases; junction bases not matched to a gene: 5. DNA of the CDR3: TGTGCCAGCAGCGCGGACAGGGTTTATGAAAAACTGTTTTTT. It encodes CASSADRVYEKLFF. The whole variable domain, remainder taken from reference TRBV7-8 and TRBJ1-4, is GAGVSQSPRYKVAKRGQDVALRCDPISGHVSLFWYQQALGQGPEFLTYFQNEAQLDKSGLPSDRFFAERPEGSVSTLKIQRTQQEDSAVYLCASSADRVYEKLFFGSGTQLSVL.

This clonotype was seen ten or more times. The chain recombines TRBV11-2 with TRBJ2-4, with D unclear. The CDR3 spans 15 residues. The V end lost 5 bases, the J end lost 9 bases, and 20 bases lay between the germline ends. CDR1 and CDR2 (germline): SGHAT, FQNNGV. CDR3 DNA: TGTGCCAGCAGCAGACAAACGACAAGTGGGGTCATTCAGTACTTC. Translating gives CASSRQTTSGVIQYF.

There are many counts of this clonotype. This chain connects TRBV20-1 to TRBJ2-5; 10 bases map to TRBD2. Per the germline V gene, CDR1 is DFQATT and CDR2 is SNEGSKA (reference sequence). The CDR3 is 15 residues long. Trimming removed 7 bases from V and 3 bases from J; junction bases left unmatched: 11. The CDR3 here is CSVPLAGGLEETQYF. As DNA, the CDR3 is TGCAGTGTTCCCTTAGCGGGGGGCCTAGAAGAGACCCAGTACTTC.

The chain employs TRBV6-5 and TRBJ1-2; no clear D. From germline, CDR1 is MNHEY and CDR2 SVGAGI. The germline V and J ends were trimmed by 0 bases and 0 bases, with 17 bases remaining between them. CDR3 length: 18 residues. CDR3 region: CASSYSSGIVEANYGYTF. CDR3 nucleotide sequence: TGTGCCAGCAGTTACTCGTCCGGGATCGTCGAGGCTAACTATGGCTACACCTTC.

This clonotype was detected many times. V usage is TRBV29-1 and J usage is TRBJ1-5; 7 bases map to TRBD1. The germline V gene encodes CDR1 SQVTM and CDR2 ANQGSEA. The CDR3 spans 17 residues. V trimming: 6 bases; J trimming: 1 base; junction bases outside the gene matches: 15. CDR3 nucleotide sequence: TGCAGCGTGCCCCGGACCGACCGGGACAGAAGCAATCAGCCCCAGCATTTT. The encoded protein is CSVPRTDRDRSNQPQHF. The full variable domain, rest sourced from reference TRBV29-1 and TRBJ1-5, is SAVISQKPSRDICQRGTSLTIQCQVDSQVTMMFWYRQQPGQSLTLIATANQGSEATYESGFVIDKFPISRPNLTFSTLTVSNMSPEDSSIYLCSVPRTDRDRSNQPQHFGDGTRLSIL.

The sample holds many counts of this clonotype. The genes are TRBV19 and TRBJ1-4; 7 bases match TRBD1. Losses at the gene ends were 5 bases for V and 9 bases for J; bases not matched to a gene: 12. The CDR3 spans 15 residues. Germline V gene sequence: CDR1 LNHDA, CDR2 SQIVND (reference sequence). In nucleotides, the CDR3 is TGTGCCAGTAGTGGTCCGAGACAGGGATCACAAAAACTGTTTTTT. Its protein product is CASSGPRQGSQKLFF.

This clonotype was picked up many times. This chain's CDR3 is CASSLVSRSYTEAFF. In DNA form, the CDR3 reads TGTGCCAGCAGTTTAGTATCGAGGAGCTACACTGAAGCTTTCTTT. The rearrangement joins TRBV28 to TRBJ1-1; D is ambiguous. This CDR3 is 15 amino acids long. The ends were cut back, 2 bases at V and 3 bases at J, with 13 bases in the middle. Germline V lookup: CDR1 MDHEN, CDR2 SYDVKM.

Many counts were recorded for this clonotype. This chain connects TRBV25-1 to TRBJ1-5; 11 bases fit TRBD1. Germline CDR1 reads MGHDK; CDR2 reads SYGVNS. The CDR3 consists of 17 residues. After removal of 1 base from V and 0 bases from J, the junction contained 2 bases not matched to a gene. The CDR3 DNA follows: TGTGCCAGCAGTGAATCCGGGACAGGGGGTAGCAATCAGCCCCAGCATTTT. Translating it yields CASSESGTGGSNQPQHF.

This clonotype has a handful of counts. This chain's CDR3 is CASSEFKGRGRNTEAFF. CDR3 DNA: TGTGCCAGCAGTGAATTTAAGGGAAGGGGAAGGAACACTGAAGCTTTCTTT. V usage is TRBV2 and J usage is TRBJ1-1; weak D call: TRBD1 (5 bases). Trimming took 2 bases from V and 1 from J, leaving 17 bases between them. Germline loops: CDR1 SNHLY, CDR2 FYNNEI. This CDR3 region has 17 residues.

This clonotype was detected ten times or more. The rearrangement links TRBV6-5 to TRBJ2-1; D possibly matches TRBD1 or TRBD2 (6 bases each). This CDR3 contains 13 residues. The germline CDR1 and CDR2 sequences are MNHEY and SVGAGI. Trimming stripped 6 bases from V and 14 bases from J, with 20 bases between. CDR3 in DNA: TGTGCCAGCAGCCGACAGGACTACAAAAGAAAGTTCTTC. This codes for CASSRQDYKRKFF.

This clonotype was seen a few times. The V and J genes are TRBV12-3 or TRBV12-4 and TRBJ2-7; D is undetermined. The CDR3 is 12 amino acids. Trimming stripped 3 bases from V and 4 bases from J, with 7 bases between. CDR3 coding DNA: TGTGCCAGCAGTTTGAAGGGTTACGAGCAGTACTTC. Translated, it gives CASSLKGYEQYF.

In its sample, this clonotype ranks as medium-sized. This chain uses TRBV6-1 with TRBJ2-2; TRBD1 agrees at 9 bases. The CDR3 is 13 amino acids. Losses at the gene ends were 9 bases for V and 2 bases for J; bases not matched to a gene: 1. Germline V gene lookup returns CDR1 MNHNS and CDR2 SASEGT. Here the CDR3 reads CARGQGNTGELFF. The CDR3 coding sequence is TGTGCCAGGGGACAGGGAAACACCGGGGAGCTGTTTTTT.

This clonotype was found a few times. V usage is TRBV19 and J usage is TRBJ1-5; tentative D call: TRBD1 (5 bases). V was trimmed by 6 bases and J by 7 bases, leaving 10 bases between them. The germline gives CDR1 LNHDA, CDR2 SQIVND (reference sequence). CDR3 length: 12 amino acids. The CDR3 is CASRGERQPQHF. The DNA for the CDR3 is TGTGCCAGTAGAGGGGAGAGACAGCCCCAGCATTTT. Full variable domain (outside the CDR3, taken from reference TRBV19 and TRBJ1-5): DGGITQSPKYLFRKEGQNVTLSCEQNLNHDAMYWYRQDPGQGLRLIYYSQIVNDFQKGDIAEGYSVSREKKESFPLTVTSAQKNPTAFYLCASRGERQPQHFGDGTRLSIL.